The T cell receptor (beta chain) described here comes from a study of early T cells in non-severe SARS-CoV-2 infection. Individual cDNA molecules each received unique molecular identifiers attached to them. Using its own MiXCR run on the 5' RACE reads, TCRdb lists one record per CDR3 protein. The table has about 64,000 distinct CDR3 sequences, about 11% seen once; the top ten hold approximately 3%. The CDR3 has 14 residues. Germline CDR1 GTSNPN, CDR2 SVGIG (reference sequence). Trimming took 3 bases from V and 6 from J; bases not matched to a gene: 9. The material was whole blood, obtained at baseline. The rearrangement uses TRBV30 and TRBJ2-3, with 7 positions matching TRBD1. The TCR comes from an adult who was a healthcare worker with PCR-confirmed SARS-CoV-2 infection or an uninfected control (not recorded which). In DNA, the CDR3 is TGTGCCTGGAGGAGGAAGGGGGCTGGTGATACGCAGTATTTT. It yields the protein CAWRRKGAGDTQYF.